This T cell receptor (beta chain) originates from a study of control samples from healthy donors and cancer patients. Germline V gives CDR1 MDHEN, CDR2 SYDVKM. After removal of 5 bases from V and 4 bases from J, the junction contained 6 bases not matched to a gene. The CDR3 loop spans 14 amino acids. Only in-frame clones appear in the TCRdb table, and some are missing; sequencing was by immunoSEQ multiplex PCR. In the table there are about 150,000 clones, over 85% of which are singletons. The source of this sequence is a man aged 50-59 years in good health. The chain has TRBV28 and TRBJ2-7, with 9 bases identical to TRBD1. The sample consisted of blood. The CDR3 DNA sequence: TGTGCCAGCAGTAGGGGACAGGGTCCATACGAGCAGTACTTC. Translating it yields CASSRGQGPYEQYF.